The 14 T cell receptor beta chains in this list originate from one sample, sequenced in a study of T cell changes during pregnancy in multiple sclerosis. Sequencing was performed with immunoSEQ multiplex PCR; in TCRdb, only in-frame clones are kept and a portion is missing. The sample contains approximately 60,000 clones, around 93% of which appear only once. Material: CD4+ T cells from peripheral blood mononuclear cells, obtained before pregnancy. All receptors derive from a female donor with multiple sclerosis, enrolled in a pregnancy study.

This chain joins TRBV7-3 and TRBJ2-1; 12 nucleotides align to TRBD2. Germline V lookup: CDR1 SGHTA, CDR2 FQGTGA. The J segment lost 4 bases and the V segment lost 3 bases, leaving 7 bases of the junction unmatched. This CDR3 has 17 amino acids. CDR3 coding DNA: TGTGCCAGCAGCTTCTCTAGCGGGAGGGTGGGGTACAATGAGCAGTTCTTC. Translation gives CASSFSSGRVGYNEQFF.

The chain employs TRBV29-1 and TRBJ1-2; 8 bases match TRBD1. The V segment lost 1 base and the J segment 3 bases; nucleotides outside the gene matches: 4. The CDR3 extends over 14 amino acids. Germline lookup yields CDR1 SQVTM and CDR2 ANQGSEA. CDR3 DNA: TGCAGCGTTGAAGGGCAGGGGGCGGACTATGGCTACACCTTC. As protein: CSVEGQGADYGYTF.

A word on this clone: At one end, the junction sequence differs from germline, possibly due to a read error. This chain connects TRBV28 to TRBJ2-7, with 9 bases matching TRBD1. Germline CDR1 is MDHEN and CDR2 is SYDVKM. There are 13 residues in the CDR3. The CDR3 coding sequence is TGTGCCAGCAGTTTATCGGATCGGGACAGGGTCCTCTTC. This encodes CASSLSDRDRVLF.

The V gene is TRBV6-5, the J gene TRBJ1-4, with 8 bases fitting TRBD1. Germline CDR1 is MNHEY and CDR2 is SVGAGI. Trimming took 6 bases from V and 8 from J; bases not matched to a gene: 11. CDR3 length: 15 amino acids. The DNA for the CDR3 is TGTGCCAGCAGGCAACGACAGGGGCACCTCGAAAAACTGTTTTTT. It codes for CASRQRQGHLEKLFF.

Here the CDR3 reads CSVASGLITDTQYF. The CDR3 nucleotides are TGCAGCGTTGCCAGCGGGTTAATCACAGATACGCAGTATTTT. This rearrangement joins TRBV29-1 to TRBJ2-3, with TRBD2 as a possible D gene (6 bases). The V end was cut by 4 bases, the J end by 2 bases, with 13 bases between. This CDR3 spans 14 amino acids. From germline, CDR1 is SQVTM and CDR2 ANQGSEA.

V and J are TRBV5-5 and TRBJ2-1; TRBD2 matches 7 bases. The CDR3 totals 12 residues. CDR1 and CDR2 from the germline V gene are SGHKS and YYEKEE (reference sequence). V lost 4 bases, J lost 6 bases, and 1 base stayed unmatched. The CDR3 spells CASSRTSNEQFF. The CDR3 coding sequence is TGTGCCAGCAGCAGGACTAGCAATGAGCAGTTCTTC.

A note on this clone: Other DNA sequences in the sample encode the same CDR3. This sequence joins TRBV7-2 and TRBJ2-7; the D gene is possibly TRBD1 (5 bases). This CDR3 has 14 residues. Germline CDR1 SGHTA, CDR2 FQGNSA. V dropped 5 bases and J dropped 1 base, with 12 bases sitting between them. As DNA, the CDR3 is TGTGCCAGCAGCCTTGATCAGGGATCCTACGAGCAGTACTTC. Amino acid sequence: CASSLDQGSYEQYF.

The chain uses TRBV7-9 and TRBJ2-7, with D perhaps TRBD1 (6 bases). The CDR3 runs to 14 residues. Trimming pared 3 bases from V and 6 bases from J, leaving 15 bases between. Germline CDR1 and CDR2: SEHNR and FQNEAQ (reference sequence). CDR3 DNA sequence: TGTGCCAGCAGCTTCCGGGACAAAGTTGCCGAGCAGTACTTC. Translated, it gives CASSFRDKVAEQYF. Supplemented by reference TRBV7-9 and TRBJ2-7, the full variable domain reads DTGVSQNPRHKITKRGQNVTFRCDPISEHNRLYWYRQTLGQGPEFLTYFQNEAQLEKSRLLSDRFSAERPKGSFSTLEIQRTEQGDSAMYLCASSFRDKVAEQYFGPGTRLTVT.

The rearrangement joins TRBV5-1 to TRBJ2-2; 9 nucleotides align to TRBD1. The germline V gene has CDR1 SGHRS and CDR2 YFSETQ. The CDR3 consists of 16 residues. V shed 4 bases and J 6 bases; nucleotides not matched to a gene: 10. The CDR3 bases are TGCGCCAGCAGCGATATAGGACAGGGGTTCGCCGGGGAGCTGTTTTTT. As protein: CASSDIGQGFAGELFF.

This chain uses TRBV9 with TRBJ2-5; the D is unclear. Looked up from germline, CDR1 is SGDLS and CDR2 is YYNGEE. Deletions cut 0 bases from V and 5 bases from J, with 14 bases between. This CDR3 contains 15 residues. The CDR3 DNA reads TGTGCCAGCAGCGTAGAGCCTTCCAATTTCGAGACCCAGTACTTC. This encodes CASSVEPSNFETQYF.

This chain joins TRBV11-3 and TRBJ1-1; 7 bases fit TRBD1. This CDR3 has 14 residues. Germline V gene sequence: CDR1 SGHNT, CDR2 YENEEA. The ends lost 5 bases at V and 1 base at J; junction bases unmatched: 4. Here the CDR3 DNA reads TGTGCCAGCAGCAAGACAGGGTCGAACACTGAAGCTTTCTTT. This encodes CASSKTGSNTEAFF.

The CDR3 DNA sequence: TGTGCCAGCAGCTTAGACCCCCTATCCGGGGGCACTGAAGCTTTCTTT. It is translated as CASSLDPLSGGTEAFF. V is TRBV7-2 and J is TRBJ1-1; TRBD1 is a possible D gene (5 bases). The CDR3 is 16 amino acids. Germline V gives CDR1 SGHTA, CDR2 FQGNSA. Trimming cost V 1 base and J 4 bases, with 16 bases left between them.

CDR3 DNA sequence: TGTGCCACCAGCAGAGATTATAGCGGGTGGGGGGTATACAATGAGCAGTTCTTC. Its translation is CATSRDYSGWGVYNEQFF. The rearrangement uses TRBV15 and TRBJ2-1; 7 nucleotides align to TRBD2. Germline CDR1 reads LNHNV; CDR2 reads YYDKDF (reference sequence). V gave up 0 bases and J gave up 4 bases; unmatched junction bases: 12. The CDR3 extends over 18 amino acids.

The V call is TRBV7-9, the J call TRBJ2-6; weak D call: TRBD1 (6 bases). This CDR3 is 17 amino acids long. Trimming removed 7 bases from V and 1 base from J, with 17 bases in between. Looked up from germline, CDR1 is SEHNR and CDR2 is FQNEAQ (reference sequence). CDR3 nucleotides: TGTGCCAGCACCGATAGGGACAAACGGTCTGGGGCCAACGTCCTGACTTTC. Translating gives CASTDRDKRSGANVLTF.